This is a list of T cell receptor beta chains from one sample in a study of T-cell reconstitution after alpha-beta-depleted transplantation in children. TCRdb re-called the PCR reads with MiXCR, one entry per CDR3 protein. The sample holds hundreds of thousands of distinct CDR3 sequences; about 21% are singletons and the top ten take 13% to 15%. Sequences were derived from PBMCs, mostly from graft donor cells, sampled 360 days after TCRalphabeta/CD19-depleted stem cell transplant. All receptors come from a boy in the first two years of life who had a stem cell transplant for acute myeloid leukemia, so the T cells may come from the graft donor. CDR3s include the opening cysteine and the closing phenylalanine or tryptophan. Each record gives: clone size, D gene, V gene, J gene, CDR3 DNA, CDR3 protein. D genes are given only for firm matches. Expanded clones are given a class, and other clones once, few, many or no size at all.

>NA|NA|TRBV6-5|TRBJ1-3
TGTGCCAGCAGTTTGAGGTTCCTCGGCTCTGGAAACACCATATATTTT
CASSLRFLGSGNTIYF
>many|NA|TRBV29-1|TRBJ2-3
TGCAGCGTTGGCGACACCGTACTCACAGATACGCAGTATTTT
CSVGDTVLTDTQYF
>many|TRBD1|TRBV6-2/TRBV6-3|TRBJ2-7
TGTGCCAGCAGTTGGGACAGGGACTACGAGCAGTACTTC
CASSWDRDYEQYF
>many|NA|TRBV20-1|TRBJ1-1
TGCAGTGCTAGCCGGTCAGGGGCGGGCAACACTGAAGCTTTCTTT
CSASRSGAGNTEAFF
>NA|TRBD1|TRBV28|TRBJ2-6
TGTGCCAGCAGTTTCCATTGGGACAGAACACACCCTGGGGCCAACGTCCTGACTTTC
CASSFHWDRTHPGANVLTF
>many|NA|TRBV12-3/TRBV12-4|TRBJ2-5
TGTGCCAGCAGTTTCCGCATTACGGAGACCCAGTACTTC
CASSFRITETQYF
>NA|TRBD1|TRBV9|TRBJ1-1
TGTGCCAGCAGCGTAACCAGACAGGGGGGAATGAACACTGAAGCTTTCTTT
CASSVTRQGGMNTEAFF
>many|NA|TRBV7-2|TRBJ1-5
TGTGCCAGCAGCGCGTCAGGGAGCTATCAGCCCCAGCATTTT
CASSASGSYQPQHF
>few|NA|TRBV6-5|TRBJ1-4
TGTGCCAGCAGTTACTCGATCTCGGGTTACCCAGTTAATGAAAAACTGTTTTTT
CASSYSISGYPVNEKLFF
>NA|TRBD1|TRBV12-3/TRBV12-4|TRBJ1-3
TGTGCCAGCAGTTATACAGGGGAGGGAAACACCATATATTTT
CASSYTGEGNTIYF
>NA|TRBD2|TRBV20-1|TRBJ2-2
TGCAGTGTTGCAACAGCGGGGGGTAGTACCGGGGAGCTGTTTTTT
CSVATAGGSTGELFF
>few|TRBD1|TRBV2|TRBJ2-1
TGTGCCAGCATGGGACAGGGGTGGTCGTTTAATGAGCAGTTCTTC
CASMGQGWSFNEQFF
>few|NA|TRBV5-1|TRBJ1-2
TGCGCCAGCAGCTTATCAGGGCGGCATGAAGGCTACACCTTC
CASSLSGRHEGYTF
>NA|NA|TRBV20-1|TRBJ1-1
TGCAGTGCTAGTTCCGGACACAAAGTTAACACTGAAGCTTTCTTT
CSASSGHKVNTEAFF
>NA|TRBD2|TRBV29-1|TRBJ2-3
TGCAGCGTTAAAGGACTAGCGGGGGGGGCAGATACGCAGTATTTT
CSVKGLAGGADTQYF
>few|TRBD2|TRBV5-1|TRBJ2-1
TGCGCCAGCAGCCCAAGAAGCGGGGGGGGCAATGAGCAGTTCTTC
CASSPRSGGGNEQFF
>once|NA|TRBV28|TRBJ1-5
TGTGCCAGCAGTTTAAGGGAACGTAACCCTTACTTTAGCAATCAGCCCCAGCATTTT
CASSLRERNPYFSNQPQHF
>NA|NA|TRBV27|TRBJ2-5
TGTGCCAGCAGTCCCTACAGGGACCAAGAGACCCAGTACTTC
CASSPYRDQETQYF
>few|TRBD1|TRBV10-3|TRBJ1-1
TGTGCCATCAGTGAGCACCAGGGGGCGAGAACTGAAGCTTTCTTT
CAISEHQGARTEAFF
>once|TRBD2|TRBV6-5|TRBJ2-1
TGTGCCAGCAGTTACTCGGGACTAGCGGGGGCCACATCCTACAATGAGCAGTTCTTC
CASSYSGLAGATSYNEQFF
>few|NA|TRBV10-3|TRBJ2-5
TGTGCCATCAGTGAGTCGACTGTTCTACAAGAGACCCAGTACTTC
CAISESTVLQETQYF
>few|TRBD1|TRBV7-9|TRBJ2-1
TGTGCCAGCAGCTTAGCCCCAGGGGGCAAAGTGAGAAATGAGCAGTTCTTC
CASSLAPGGKVRNEQFF
>many|NA|TRBV21-1|TRBJ1-4
TGTGCCAGCAGCCAAAGAGGGGCCCGCCCTAATGAAAAACTGTTTTTT
CASSQRGARPNEKLFF
>NA|NA|TRBV7-9|TRBJ1-4
TGTGCCAGCATGCTAGCGGGGGGCCGAGAAAAACTGTTTTTT
CASMLAGGREKLFF
>NA|TRBD2|TRBV20-1|TRBJ2-1
TGCAGTGCTACGGGACTAGCCTACAATGAGCAGTTCTTC
CSATGLAYNEQFF
>many|NA|TRBV12-3/TRBV12-4|TRBJ2-1
TGTGCCAGCAGTTTCGTCGTCGGGTTGGTTCCCAATGAGCAGTTCTTC
CASSFVVGLVPNEQFF
>many|NA|TRBV7-9|TRBJ1-4
TGTGCCACCAAGAATGAAAAACTGTTTTTT
CATKNEKLFF
>many|NA|TRBV10-3|TRBJ2-7
TGTGCCATCAGTGATCCCCTGAGGACGGCAGAGATCTACGAGCAGTACTTC
CAISDPLRTAEIYEQYF
>NA|TRBD2|TRBV2|TRBJ2-2
TGTGCCACCCTAGCGGGGGGGCTGATCGGGGAGCTGTTTTTT
CATLAGGLIGELFF
>many|NA|TRBV20-1|TRBJ1-6
TGCAGTGCTAGAGATCGGGCGGATTCACCCCTCCACTTT
CSARDRADSPLHF
>many|NA|TRBV24-1|TRBJ2-7
TGTGCCACCAGTGATTTGGACGGTTACGAGCAGTACTTC
CATSDLDGYEQYF
>few|NA|TRBV10-3|TRBJ2-3
TGTGCCATCTCACGGCTCCTGGGTACGCAGTATTTT
CAISRLLGTQYF
>few|NA|TRBV6-1|TRBJ1-5
TGTGCCAGCAGTGAGGGCCGAAGTCAGCCCCAGCATTTT
CASSEGRSQPQHF
>NA|NA|TRBV15|TRBJ2-3
TGTGCCACCAGCGGAGTCCCCGGCAGGGGCAGACCAGATACGCAGTATTTT
CATSGVPGRGRPDTQYF
>NA|NA|TRBV7-2|TRBJ2-1
TGTGCCAGCAGCTTAGGTTGGGACTCGCGACCCGTCGAGTTCTTC
CASSLGWDSRPVEFF
>NA|NA|TRBV18|TRBJ2-3
TGTGCCAGCTCACACGGGGCAGGGAGCACAGATACGCAGTATTTT
CASSHGAGSTDTQYF
>many|NA|TRBV6-1|TRBJ2-4
TGTGCCAGCATGAGGGATGGGCGAAACATTCAGTACTTC
CASMRDGRNIQYF
>NA|TRBD1|TRBV20-1|TRBJ2-2
TGCAGTGCCCGACTTTCCTCTCCGGGACAGGCTACCGGGGAGCTGTTTTTT
CSARLSSPGQATGELFF
>NA|NA|TRBV21-1|TRBJ2-1
TGTGCCAGCAGTTCACTCCCCCGATGGGAGGTTGATGAGCAGTTCTTC
CASSSLPRWEVDEQFF
>NA|TRBD2|TRBV5-1|TRBJ2-5
TGCGCCAGCAGCTTGTCTCTGAGCGGGGCCCAAGAGACCCAGTACTTC
CASSLSLSGAQETQYF
>many|NA|TRBV20-1|TRBJ2-3
TGCAGTGCTAGAGATGTGGCGGATACGCAGTATTTT
CSARDVADTQYF
>NA|NA|TRBV20-1|TRBJ2-1
TGCAGTGGTCTCTGGAGGGAGCAGTTCTTC
CSGLWREQFF
>many|NA|TRBV7-3|TRBJ1-1
TGTGCCAGCAGCTTAAACAGGGACACTGAAGCTTTCTTT
CASSLNRDTEAFF
>many|NA|TRBV12-3/TRBV12-4|TRBJ2-3
TGTGCCAGCAAAGGCAGCAGCACAGATACGCAGTATTTT
CASKGSSTDTQYF
>many|NA|TRBV29-1|TRBJ2-3
TGCAGCGTTGCGTCCGACAGCACAGATACGCAGTATTTT
CSVASDSTDTQYF
>few|NA|TRBV6-1|TRBJ2-3
TGTGCCAGCAAAGCTGGGACGATCCTGGATACGCAGTATTTT
CASKAGTILDTQYF
>NA|TRBD1|TRBV24-1|TRBJ2-2
TGTGCCACCAGTCCCAGGGGGCCCACCGGGGAGCTGTTTTTT
CATSPRGPTGELFF
>many|NA|TRBV12-3/TRBV12-4|TRBJ2-3
TGTGCCAGCAGTTTCCGAGGGCAGAGCACAGATACGCAGTATTTT
CASSFRGQSTDTQYF
>NA|TRBD1|TRBV7-9|TRBJ2-2
TGTGCCAGCAGCTTGAATCGACAGGGCCCGGAGCTGTTTTTT
CASSLNRQGPELFF
>few|TRBD2|TRBV4-2|TRBJ2-1
TGTGCCAGCAGCCAAGATCCGGGGGGGCCGTTGTACAATGAGCAGTTCTTC
CASSQDPGGPLYNEQFF
>NA|NA|TRBV3-1|TRBJ2-3
TGTGCCAGCAGCCAGGCGTCAGATACGCAGTACTTT
CASSQASDTQYF
>few|NA|TRBV7-8|TRBJ2-7
TGTGCCAGCAGCTCGACAGGGCGGGGGCCCTACGAGCAGTACTTC
CASSSTGRGPYEQYF
>many|NA|TRBV6-2/TRBV6-3|TRBJ2-1
TGTGCCAGCAGCCAGGGTACGGCCTACAATGAGCAGTTCTTC
CASSQGTAYNEQFF
>many|NA|TRBV29-1|TRBJ2-6
TGCAGCGTTGATGAAGCCAGCTCTGGGGCCAACGTCCTGACTTTC
CSVDEASSGANVLTF
>NA|TRBD2|TRBV20-1|TRBJ2-3
TGCAGTCCCGCTCCCTTCTCGACTAGCCCGCAGTATTTT
CSPAPFSTSPQYF
>many|NA|TRBV12-3/TRBV12-4|TRBJ2-2
TGTGCCAGCAGGGGGGGAGGCACCGGGGAGCTGTTTTTT
CASRGGGTGELFF
>NA|NA|TRBV18|TRBJ1-1
TGTGCCAGCTCAGGGGCTGAGGGCACTGAAGCTTTCTTT
CASSGAEGTEAFF
>NA|TRBD2|TRBV12-3/TRBV12-4|TRBJ2-7
TGTGCCAGCAACCCCGGAGCGGGGGAGCAGTACTTC
CASNPGAGEQYF
>many|TRBD2|TRBV7-6|TRBJ2-1
TGTGCCAGCAGCTATAGACTAGCGGGGGATCAATGGGAGCAGTTCTTC
CASSYRLAGDQWEQFF